Following are 29 T cell receptor beta chains from one sample sequenced in a study of blood T cell repertoires in COVID-19. The method was immunoSEQ multiplex PCR; TCRdb's version includes in-frame clones alone and lacks a portion of them. The profile covers under 250,000 clones, with roughly 87% appearing a single time and approximately 11% taken by the ten largest. Material: PBMCs or T cells enriched from blood (not recorded which). The receptors come from a man between 25 and 39 years old who had recovered from COVID-19.

V usage is TRBV6-5 and J usage is TRBJ1-6; D ambiguous. Trimming took 0 bases from V and 9 from J, leaving 12 bases between them. This CDR3 has 15 residues. Per the germline V gene, CDR1 is MNHEY and CDR2 is SVGAGI. The CDR3 DNA reads TGTGCCAGCAGTTACTCGAGTACGGGGTTTTCACCCCTCCACTTT. It yields the protein CASSYSSTGFSPLHF.

This clone was recorded a few times. The J gene is TRBJ2-4, the V gene TRBV5-6, with TRBD2 as a possible D gene (5 bases). CDR1 and CDR2 from the germline V gene are SGHDT and YYEEEE. Trimming left V 2 bases short and J 7 bases short, with 13 bases between. The CDR3 sequence is 14 residues long. The CDR3 loop reads CASSLEGSPNIQYF. The CDR3 bases are TGTGCCAGCAGCTTAGAGGGCTCTCCGAACATTCAGTACTTC.

The chain is built from TRBV6-5 and TRBJ1-5; 7 bases fit TRBD1. V lost 2 bases to trimming and J lost 3 bases; unmatched junction nucleotides: 4. In germline, CDR1 is MNHEY, CDR2 SVGAGI. The CDR3 loop spans 15 amino acids. The CDR3 nucleotides are TGTGCCAGCAGTTACCACAGGGGATCCAATCAGCCCCAGCATTTT. This gives the protein CASSYHRGSNQPQHF.

J is TRBJ2-2 and V is TRBV7-3; tentative D call: TRBD2 (5 bases). CDR1 SGHTA and CDR2 FQGTGA come from the germline V gene. The V gene lost 5 bases and the J gene lost 7 bases, with 14 bases spanning the gap. The CDR3 is 14 amino acids. The CDR3 region is CASSKTGNDGELFF. CDR3 coding DNA: TGTGCCAGCAGCAAAACGGGAAATGACGGGGAGCTGTTTTTT. The full variable domain, its missing parts supplied by reference TRBV7-3 and TRBJ2-2, is GAGVSQTPSNKVTEKGKYVELRCDPISGHTALYWYRQSLGQGPEFLIYFQGTGAADDSGLPNDRFFAVRPEGSVSTLKIQRTERGDSAVYLCASSKTGNDGELFFGEGSRLTVL.

V gene TRBV2 combines with J gene TRBJ1-2; TRBD1 might be the D (6 bases). CDR3 length: 12 amino acids. CDR1 SNHLY and CDR2 FYNNEI come from the germline V gene. The V end was cut by 7 bases, the J end by 14 bases, with 20 bases between. The CDR3 is CASTAEPGAYTF. CDR3 coding DNA: TGTGCCAGCACCGCGGAGCCAGGGGCTTATACCTTC. The variable domain in full, completed from reference TRBV2 and TRBJ1-2, reads EPEVTQTPSHQVTQMGQEVILRCVPISNHLYFYWYRQILGQKVEFLVSFYNNEISEKSEIFDDQFSVERPDGSNFTLKIRSTKLEDSAMYFCASTAEPGAYTFGSGTRLTVV.

This rearrangement joins TRBV7-2 to TRBJ2-1; D is undetermined. This CDR3 spans 16 amino acids. Trimming removed 3 bases from V and 4 bases from J, with 16 bases in between. Germline CDR1 is SGHTA and CDR2 is FQGNSA. CDR3 bases: TGTGCCAGCAGCTTCTTTGATCCCCGTGAGTACAATGAGCAGTTCTTC. It yields the protein CASSFFDPREYNEQFF.

This clone was recorded a few times. CDR3 sequence (DNA): TGTGCCAGCAGTGTGGACAGGGGTGTATTAGAGACCCAGTACTTC. Amino acids: CASSVDRGVLETQYF. The rearrangement uses TRBV2 and TRBJ2-5; 9 nucleotides agree with TRBD1. The CDR3 length is 15 residues. Germline assignment: CDR1 SNHLY and CDR2 FYNNEI. V gave up 4 bases and J gave up 4 bases; unmatched junction bases: 7. Full variable domain (missing parts from reference TRBV2 and TRBJ2-5): EPEVTQTPSHQVTQMGQEVILRCVPISNHLYFYWYRQILGQKVEFLVSFYNNEISEKSEIFDDQFSVERPDGSNFTLKIRSTKLEDSAMYFCASSVDRGVLETQYFGPGTRLLVL.

This chain uses TRBV6-2 or TRBV6-3 with TRBJ1-5; D possibly corresponds to TRBD1 (6 bases). The CDR3 extends over 16 amino acids. V was pared by 5 bases and J by 1 base, with 15 bases between. The V gene's germline CDR1 is MNHEY and CDR2 SVGEGT. DNA for the CDR3: TGTGCCAGCAGTCATAAACAGGGTTCAAGCAATCAGCCCCAGCATTTT. This gives the protein CASSHKQGSSNQPQHF.

This clone has only a few counts. The chain combines TRBV3-1 (or the pseudogene TRBV3-2) with TRBJ2-7, with 9 positions matching TRBD2. Germline CDR1 and CDR2: LGHDT and YNNKEL (reference sequence). V lost 0 bases to trimming and J lost 2 bases; unmatched junction nucleotides: 2. The CDR3 sequence is 15 residues long. The CDR3 reads CASSQDSGGPYEQYF. The CDR3 DNA is TGTGCCAGCAGCCAAGATAGCGGGGGACCCTACGAGCAGTACTTC.

The J gene is TRBJ2-4, the V gene TRBV10-3, with D possibly TRBD2 on 5 matching bases. The germline CDR1 and CDR2 sequences are ENHRY and SYGVKD. Trimming took off 4 bases at V and 8 bases at J, with 6 bases between the two ends. This CDR3 spans 11 amino acids. The CDR3 region has the DNA TGTGCCATCAGTGGGGGAGACATTCAGTACTTC. Protein sequence: CAISGGDIQYF.

The rearrangement links TRBV7-2 to TRBJ2-2, with D possibly matching TRBD2 (6 bases). The CDR3 has 16 amino acids. V lost 0 bases and J lost 7, with 15 bases in between. The germline gives CDR1 SGHTA, CDR2 FQGNSA. CDR3 protein: CASSLAGGSRSGELFF. Here the CDR3 DNA reads TGTGCCAGCAGCTTAGCAGGAGGGTCTAGGAGCGGGGAGCTGTTTTTT.

The chain is built from TRBV7-2 and TRBJ2-1; TRBD2 aligns across 8 bases. The trim removed 3 bases at V and 9 bases at J, leaving 7 bases unmatched. Germline CDR1 reads SGHTA; CDR2 reads FQGNSA. The CDR3 totals 14 residues. The CDR3 bases are TGTGCCAGCAGCTTGGGCGGGGGGTTGCCTGAGCAGTTCTTC. As protein: CASSLGGGLPEQFF. Based on the CDR3 plus reference TRBV7-2 and TRBJ2-1, the full variable domain is GAGVSQSPSNKVTEKGKDVELRCDPISGHTALYWYRQSLGQGLEFLIYFQGNSAPDKSGLPSDRFSAERTGGSVSTLTIQRTQQEDSAVYLCASSLGGGLPEQFFGPGTRLTVL.

V and J are TRBV2 and TRBJ1-1; TRBD1 agrees at 10 bases. After removal of 11 bases from V and 2 bases from J, the junction contained 5 bases not matched to a gene. The CDR3 has 13 residues. Germline assignment: CDR1 SNHLY and CDR2 FYNNEI. CDR3 loop: CAGGTGANTEAFF. CDR3 in DNA: TGTGCCGGCGGGACAGGGGCTAACACTGAAGCTTTCTTT.

The V gene is TRBV6-5, the J gene TRBJ1-1; D perhaps matches TRBD1 (6 bases). This CDR3 region has 14 residues. The V end lost 6 bases, the J end lost 5 bases, and 16 bases lay between the germline ends. Per the germline V gene, CDR1 is MNHEY and CDR2 is SVGAGI. CDR3 region: CASRASTGKTEAFF. The CDR3 DNA follows: TGTGCCAGCAGGGCCAGTACAGGGAAAACTGAAGCTTTCTTT.

The rearrangement joins TRBV2 to TRBJ2-5, with TRBD2 matching over 13 bases. CDR1 and CDR2 from the germline V gene are SNHLY and FYNNEI. The CDR3 has 17 residues. The trim removed 5 bases at V and 4 bases at J, leaving 10 bases unmatched. CDR3 region: CASSTTGGLAGSETQYF. The CDR3 region has the DNA TGTGCCAGCAGTACGACGGGGGGACTAGCGGGATCAGAGACCCAGTACTTC. The whole variable domain, remainder taken from reference TRBV2 and TRBJ2-5, is EPEVTQTPSHQVTQMGQEVILRCVPISNHLYFYWYRQILGQKVEFLVSFYNNEISEKSEIFDDQFSVERPDGSNFTLKIRSTKLEDSAMYFCASSTTGGLAGSETQYFGPGTRLLVL.

V and J are TRBV19 and TRBJ1-6; 8 bases line up with TRBD1. Trimming at V came to 9 bases and at J to 7 bases, leaving 8 bases not matched to a gene. This CDR3 spans 14 amino acids. CDR1 is LNHDA, CDR2 SQIVND, per germline (reference sequence). Here the CDR3 DNA reads TGTGCCAGCGGCGGGACAGGAGTCAATTCACCCCTCCACTTT. Its translation: CASGGTGVNSPLHF. The full variable domain, rest sourced from reference TRBV19 and TRBJ1-6, is DGGITQSPKYLFRKEGQNVTLSCEQNLNHDAMYWYRQDPGQGLRLIYYSQIVNDFQKGDIAEGYSVSREKKESFPLTVTSAQKNPTAFYLCASGGTGVNSPLHFGNGTRLTVT.

The chain links TRBV10-3 to TRBJ2-7, with 11 nucleotides matching TRBD1. Germline CDR1 ENHRY, CDR2 SYGVKD. After removal of 6 bases from V and 4 bases from J, the junction contained 11 bases not matched to a gene. The CDR3 totals 16 residues. The CDR3 region is CAISVPRGQGEYEQYF. DNA for the CDR3: TGTGCCATCAGCGTCCCTCGGGGACAGGGGGAATACGAGCAGTACTTC.

This chain uses TRBV5-4 with TRBJ2-1, with 7 bases lining up with TRBD1. Germline CDR1 reads SGHNT; CDR2 reads YYREEE (reference sequence). V shed 1 base, J shed 5 bases, and the junction held 3 bases outside the gene matches. The CDR3 spans 14 residues. For the CDR3, the DNA is TGTGCCAGCAGCTTGTGGACAGGCCACAATGAGCAGTTCTTC. This codes for CASSLWTGHNEQFF. Complete variable domain (other parts from reference TRBV5-4 and TRBJ2-1): ETGVTQSPTHLIKTRGQQVTLRCSSQSGHNTVSWYQQALGQGPQFIFQYYREEENGRGNFPPRFSGLQFPNYSSELNVNALELDDSALYLCASSLWTGHNEQFFGPGTRLTVL.

Points on this clone: Since the CDR3 does not end with the conserved phenylalanine or tryptophan, this likely comes from a read error. It is unclear where the CDR3 begins or ends on the DNA, so no DNA is shown, and the CDR3 is as TCRdb lists it. This chain joins TRBV7-2 and TRBJ1-6. A total of 11 residues make up the CDR3, ends included. CDR1 is SGHTA and CDR2 is FQGNSA in the germline V gene. The CDR3 spells CASSFPFDGVY.

To note about this clone: A junction boundary mismatches the germline segment, possibly from a read error. The chain joins TRBV6-5 to TRBJ1-2; 10 bases line up with TRBD1. The CDR3 runs 12 residues. The germline CDR1 and CDR2 sequences are MNHEY and SVGAGI. CDR3: CASKDRGYGYTF. The CDR3, as DNA: TGTGCAAGCAAGGACAGGGGGTATGGCTACACCTTC.

V is TRBV5-4 and J is TRBJ2-5; 9 bases are shared with TRBD1. CDR3 length: 16 residues. From germline, CDR1 is SGHNT and CDR2 YYREEE (reference sequence). V was pared by 4 bases and J by 5 bases, with 12 bases of the junction left unmatched. The CDR3 bases are TGTGCCAGCAGCCCTAGGACAGGGGTTTTGGTTGAGACCCAGTACTTC. Its protein is CASSPRTGVLVETQYF.

This clone was picked up one time. The chain employs TRBV21-1 and TRBJ2-3; the table's D gene call, TRBD2, was not cross checked with the DNA. TRBV21-1 is a pseudogene locus. The CDR3 has 18 residues. The CDR3 nucleotides read TGTGCCAGCAGCAAATTAATATCTAGCGGGAGTCGGGCAGATACGCAGTATTTT. Its protein is CASSKLISSGSRADTQYF.

The chain carries TRBV19 and TRBJ1-1, with D perhaps matching TRBD1 (6 bases). Trimming removed 0 bases from V and 4 bases from J, with 15 bases in between. Germline CDR1 LNHDA, CDR2 SQIVND (reference sequence). The CDR3 has 16 residues. Here the CDR3 reads CASSIDPNRVATEAFF. CDR3 sequence (DNA): TGTGCCAGTAGTATAGATCCAAACAGGGTCGCCACTGAAGCTTTCTTT.

Turning to this clone: Other nucleotide sequences in the sample specify the same CDR3. CDR3 protein: CASSLGQPNEKLFF. CDR3 DNA sequence: TGCGCCAGCAGCTTGGGACAACCTAATGAAAAACTGTTTTTT. This chain connects TRBV5-1 to TRBJ1-4; no reliable D call. This CDR3 region has 14 residues. Germline V gene lookup returns CDR1 SGHRS and CDR2 YFSETQ. Trimming shortened V by 0 bases and J by 3 bases, and 6 bases separated the two germline ends.

V is TRBV7-2 and J is TRBJ1-1, with 7 nucleotides matching TRBD1. The CDR3 consists of 14 residues. The V gene's germline CDR1 is SGHTA and CDR2 FQGNSA. Trimming cost V 5 bases and J 3 bases; bases outside gene matches: 6. CDR3 DNA sequence: TGTGCCAGCAGCCCCAGACAGGGTTACACTGAAGCTTTCTTT. Its protein is CASSPRQGYTEAFF.

The CDR3 DNA reads as TGTGCCAGTAGTTTCCGGGACGGGGGGGTCCAGCCCCAGCATTTT. It specifies CASSFRDGGVQPQHF. J is TRBJ1-5 and V is TRBV19; tentative D call: TRBD1 (5 bases). V was clipped by 5 bases and J by 7 bases, with 18 bases between them. CDR1 and CDR2 from the germline V gene are LNHDA and SQIVND (reference sequence). This CDR3 is 15 amino acids long. The variable domain in full, with the rest retrieved from reference TRBV19 and TRBJ1-5, is DGGITQSPKYLFRKEGQNVTLSCEQNLNHDAMYWYRQDPGQGLRLIYYSQIVNDFQKGDIAEGYSVSREKKESFPLTVTSAQKNPTAFYLCASSFRDGGVQPQHFGDGTRLSIL.

This clone was counted only a few times. The chain links TRBV7-6 to TRBJ1-2; 7 bases are shared with TRBD1. The CDR3 contains 13 residues. The V segment lost 4 bases and the J segment 4 bases; nucleotides outside the gene matches: 3. The germline V gene has CDR1 SGHVS and CDR2 FNYEAQ. The CDR3 spells CASSYAGGYGYTF. The CDR3 nucleotides are TGTGCCAGCAGCTATGCAGGGGGCTATGGCTACACCTTC.

This rearrangement joins TRBV3-1 (or the pseudogene TRBV3-2) to TRBJ2-2, with D perhaps TRBD2 (5 bases). V lost 4 bases and J 6 bases, leaving 12 bases between the germline ends. This CDR3 is 14 amino acids long. CDR1 and CDR2 (germline): LGHDT, YNNKEL (reference sequence). The CDR3 sequence: CASSPGLSAGELFF. In DNA, the CDR3 is TGTGCCAGCAGCCCCGGACTGAGCGCCGGGGAGCTGTTTTTT.

The chain recombines TRBV10-1 with TRBJ2-7; TRBD1 is a possible D gene (5 bases). The CDR3 has 14 amino acids. Germline V CDR1 and CDR2: WNHNN, SYGVQD (reference sequence). Trimming left V 1 base short and J 3 bases short, with 10 bases between. The CDR3 reads CASSEFVTDYEQYF. CDR3 nucleotide sequence: TGCGCCAGCAGTGAGTTTGTGACAGACTACGAGCAGTACTTC.